These 12 T cell receptor beta chains came from one sample sequenced in a study of cytomegalovirus exposure and HLA in healthy donors. PCR primers comprised 60 Vbeta and 13 Jbeta primers. Repertoires were generated with immunoSEQ multiplex PCR, while TCRdb's copy carries only in-frame clones and drops some. The sample contains about 130,000 clones, approximately 70% of which appear only once. Input material: PBMCs. The receptors were gathered from a woman aged 60-70 years in good health and CMV-seropositive.

The J gene is TRBJ2-3, the V gene TRBV5-1; maybe TRBD2 (5 bases). The length of the CDR3 is 14 residues. Germline CDR1 SGHRS, CDR2 YFSETQ. Trimming removed 2 bases from V and 0 bases from J, with 7 bases in between. As DNA, the CDR3 is TGCGCCAGCAGCTTTGGACTGAGCACAGATACGCAGTATTTT. Its translation is CASSFGLSTDTQYF.

The rearrangement uses TRBV29-1 and TRBJ2-4; TRBD1 might be the D (5 bases). From germline, CDR1 is SQVTM and CDR2 ANQGSEA. The CDR3 extends over 12 amino acids. V was trimmed by 2 bases and J by 6 bases, leaving 8 bases between them. The CDR3 DNA sequence: TGCAGCGTTGAATCCCAGGGAAACATTCAGTACTTC. Amino acids: CSVESQGNIQYF.

The chain has TRBV9 and TRBJ1-2; D call uncertain. Germline V lookup: CDR1 SGDLS, CDR2 YYNGEE. Between the trimmed V and J ends, which lost 0 bases and 5 bases, there was a span of 5 bases. The CDR3 sequence is 12 residues long. The DNA for the CDR3 is TGTGCCAGCAGCGTAGAGACATATGGCTACACCTTC. Protein product: CASSVETYGYTF.

The chain carries TRBV11-3 and TRBJ2-6; TRBD1 matches 9 bases. V lost 5 bases to trimming and J lost 2 bases; unmatched junction nucleotides: 4. The CDR3 totals 16 residues. Looked up from germline, CDR1 is SGHNT and CDR2 is YENEEA. CDR3 in amino acids: CASSPGQGTGANVLTF. CDR3 nucleotide sequence: TGTGCCAGCAGCCCCGGACAGGGGACTGGGGCCAACGTCCTGACTTTC.

The DNA of the CDR3 is TGTGCCCCCTCTCCAGGGACGCGGGGCTACAATGAGCAGTTCTTC. Its protein is CAPSPGTRGYNEQFF. The chain uses TRBV19 and TRBJ2-1; a weak D match, TRBD2 (6 bases). Germline lookup yields CDR1 LNHDA and CDR2 SQIVND (reference sequence). CDR3 size: 15 residues. Trimming removed 11 bases at V and 3 bases at J, with 20 bases between.

This clone was found once. CDR3: CATRSGGYGNTIYF. The DNA of the CDR3 is TGTGCCACCCGGTCGGGGGGGTATGGAAACACCATATATTTT. This chain uses TRBV6-6 with TRBJ1-3; D is possibly TRBD1 (5 bases). The CDR3 covers 14 residues. Germline V CDR1 and CDR2: MNHNY, SVGAGI (reference sequence). V was pared by 10 bases and J by 3 bases, with 16 bases between.

This sequence joins TRBV5-1 and TRBJ2-6; TRBD2 aligns across 7 bases. The CDR3 loop spans 18 amino acids. Per germline, CDR1 SGHRS and CDR2 YFSETQ. After removal of 1 base from V and 2 bases from J, the junction contained 9 bases not matched to a gene. CDR3 in amino acids: CASSLLGGTLTGANVLTF. The CDR3 DNA is TGCGCCAGCAGCTTGTTGGGGGGGACCTTGACTGGGGCCAACGTCCTGACTTTC.

The chain joins TRBV4-1 to TRBJ1-3; TRBD1 agrees at 7 bases. This CDR3 has 16 residues. The V and J ends lost 6 bases and 0 bases, in that order; junction bases with no gene match: 8. Per germline, CDR1 MGHRA and CDR2 YSYEKL. The CDR3 DNA reads TGCGCCAGCAGAATATTTGACAGGGACTCTGGAAACACCATATATTTT. Amino acid sequence: CASRIFDRDSGNTIYF.

V usage is TRBV4-2 and J usage is TRBJ1-5; D unclear. V shed 4 bases and J shed 6 bases, with 16 bases lying between them. Germline V gene sequence: CDR1 LGHNA, CDR2 YNFKEQ. The CDR3 extends over 15 amino acids. Written as DNA, the CDR3 is TGTGCCAGCAGCCGGCACGCGAGGGAGGGTCAGCCCCAGCATTTT. Amino acids: CASSRHAREGQPQHF.

This clone was detected a few times. The CDR3 here is CASSQGQGNEQFF. In DNA form, the CDR3 reads TGCGCCAGCAGCCAGGGACAGGGCAATGAGCAGTTCTTC. J is TRBJ2-1 and V is TRBV5-1, with 9 bases fitting TRBD1. Germline V gene lookup returns CDR1 SGHRS and CDR2 YFSETQ. J was trimmed by 6 bases and V by 4 bases; bases with no gene match: 2. This CDR3 contains 13 residues.

The chain joins TRBV28 to TRBJ2-6, with 7 nucleotides matching TRBD1. V lost 5 bases to trimming and J lost 0 bases; unmatched junction nucleotides: 4. The CDR3 is 16 amino acids. The V gene's germline CDR1 is MDHEN and CDR2 SYDVKM. The CDR3 coding sequence is TGTGCCAGCAGTGGGACAGCCCTCTCTGGGGCCAACGTCCTGACTTTC. Residues: CASSGTALSGANVLTF.

This clone appeared once. The V call is TRBV19, the J call TRBJ2-5; 7 nucleotides align to TRBD2. Per germline, CDR1 LNHDA and CDR2 SQIVND (reference sequence). This CDR3 region has 15 residues. J lost 1 base, V lost 9 bases, and 11 bases had no gene match. The CDR3 bases are TGTGCCAGCTCTGGGGGGGGGACGTTCCAAGAGACCCAGTACTTC. Translating it yields CASSGGGTFQETQYF.